Detailed here is one T cell receptor (beta chain). Germline loops: CDR1 SEHNR, CDR2 FQNEAQ (reference sequence). Trimming stripped 0 bases from V and 6 bases from J, with 9 bases between. The CDR3 runs to 14 residues. The entry originates in a study of cytomegalovirus exposure and HLA in healthy donors. Vbeta (60) and Jbeta (13) primers were used in the PCR. TCRdb keeps only in-frame clones here, not all; method: immunoSEQ multiplex PCR. This table holds over 130,000 clones, more than 60% found once. This chain uses TRBV7-9 with TRBJ2-1; D unresolved. This TCR came from an older woman in good health and CMV-seronegative. Input material: PBMCs. CDR3 bases: TGTGCCAGCAGCTTAGCGGGCCCGACCAATGAGCAGTTCTTC. Its protein is CASSLAGPTNEQFF.